This TCR beta chain was documented in a study of T-cell memory formation after mild COVID-19. Whole-study context: TCR clusters showed largely donor specificity.

UMIs and sample barcodes were carried by the TCR alpha and TCR beta cDNA libraries that 5'RACE produced using constant-segment primers. TCRdb reprocessed the 5' RACE reads via MiXCR and lists one record per CDR3 protein. Among about 470,000 distinct CDR3 sequences listed, 15% to 20% were seen once. This clonotype was counted a few times. Antigen specificity is unknown. V shed 3 bases and J 2 bases; nucleotides not matched to a gene: 4. The CDR3 sequence is 15 residues long. CDR1 is DFQATT, CDR2 SNEGSKA, per germline (reference sequence). Findings and caveats of the study: Whether second-wave clones peaking at day 37 were SARS-CoV-2 specific went unconfirmed. Contracting clones localized mainly to CM and EM when CD4+ and mainly to EMRA when CD8+.

The receptor comes from an adult woman who had mild COVID-19 (a few samples of this study predate the infection). Cell type and time point are not known. Sequenced: PBMCs or a T cell subset sorted from them (not recorded which). The chain recombines TRBV20-1 with TRBJ2-7; TRBD2 matches at 13 bases. CDR3 sequence (DNA): TGCAGTGCTAGGAAGGGACTAGCGGGACCCTACGAGCAGTACTTC. Protein: CSARKGLAGPYEQYF.